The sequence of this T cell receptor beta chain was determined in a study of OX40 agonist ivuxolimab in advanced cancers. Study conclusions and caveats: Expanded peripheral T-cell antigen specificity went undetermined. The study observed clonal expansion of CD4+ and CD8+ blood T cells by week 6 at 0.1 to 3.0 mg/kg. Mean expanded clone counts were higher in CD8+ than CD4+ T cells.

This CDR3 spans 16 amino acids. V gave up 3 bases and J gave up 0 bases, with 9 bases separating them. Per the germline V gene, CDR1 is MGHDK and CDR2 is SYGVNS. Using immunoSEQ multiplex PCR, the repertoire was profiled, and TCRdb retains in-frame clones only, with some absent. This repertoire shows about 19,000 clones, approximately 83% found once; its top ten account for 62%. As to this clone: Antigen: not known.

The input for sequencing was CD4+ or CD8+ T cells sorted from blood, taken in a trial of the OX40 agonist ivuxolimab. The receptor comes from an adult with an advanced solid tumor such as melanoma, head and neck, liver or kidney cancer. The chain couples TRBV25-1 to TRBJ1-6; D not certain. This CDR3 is CASSESGNSYNSPLHF. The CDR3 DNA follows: TGTGCCAGCAGTGAGTCGGGTAACTCCTATAATTCACCCCTCCACTTT.